These 4 T cell receptor beta chains were all obtained from the same sample, sequenced in a study of blood T cell repertoires in COVID-19. Some clones are missing from TCRdb's copy, which holds only in-frame ones; the method was immunoSEQ multiplex PCR. This sample has approximately 100,000 clones, with about 89% found just once. Sequenced sample: peripheral blood. The receptors derive from a woman aged 55 to 70 with acute or convalescent COVID-19.

Here the CDR3 reads CASSLAGAGRAKNIQYF. The CDR3 DNA reads as TGTGCCAGCAGTTTAGCGGGAGCGGGGAGGGCCAAAAACATTCAGTACTTC. The chain couples TRBV28 to TRBJ2-4, with TRBD2 identical over 7 bases. The CDR3 has 17 residues. The ends lost 2 bases at V and 1 base at J; junction bases unmatched: 8. The germline gives CDR1 MDHEN, CDR2 SYDVKM.

The chain couples TRBV19 to TRBJ1-1; 8 bases agree with TRBD1. Germline V CDR1 and CDR2: LNHDA, SQIVND (reference sequence). The CDR3 length is 15 residues. Unmatched junction bases numbered 10, after V lost 10 bases and J lost 0 bases. CDR3 sequence (DNA): TGTGCCACCGCACTAAGGACAGGGTTGAACACTGAAGCTTTCTTT. It encodes CATALRTGLNTEAFF.

A single count supports this clone. The V and J genes are TRBV12-3 or TRBV12-4 and TRBJ2-7; 7 bases map to TRBD1. The junction had 2 bases not matched to a gene; V was cut back by 6 bases and J by 3 bases. CDR3 length: 12 amino acids. CDR3 in amino acids: CASSRDSYEQYV. CDR3 bases: TGTGCCAGCAGCCGGGACAGCTACGAGCAGTACGTC.

This chain uses TRBV9 with TRBJ1-1; perhaps TRBD1 as D (6 bases). Per germline, CDR1 SGDLS and CDR2 YYNGEE. This CDR3 has 15 residues. V lost 3 bases and J lost 7, with 19 bases in between. The CDR3 region has the DNA TGTGCCAGCAGCGCCGAACCGGACAGATTCTATGAAGCTTTCTTT. Translated: CASSAEPDRFYEAFF.